These T cell receptor beta chains were read from a single sample in a study of beta chain features in type 1 diabetes. TCRdb's table, derived via immunoSEQ multiplex PCR, lists solely in-frame clones and lacks some. The sample consists of 150,000 to 180,000 clones, about a tenth of them appearing once. Material for sequencing was central memory CD4+ T cells from blood. The receptors were sampled from a man aged 25-45 years with type 1 diabetes. Each CDR3 is given with its conserved first and last residue. The D gene is left open where the match is weak. Not all rows give a size; the values are once, few, many and, for expanded clones, a class.

d_call	cdr3_length	clone_size	v_call	j_call	cdr3_nt	cdr3_aa
TRBD1	14	few	TRBV11-2	TRBJ2-7	TGTGCCAGCAGCCCTCTGACAGGGAGCTACGAGCAGTACTTC	CASSPLTGSYEQYF
-	12	many	TRBV28	TRBJ1-1	TGTGCCAGCAGTTCCACTAACACTGAAGCTTTCTTT	CASSSTNTEAFF
-	14	few	TRBV4-1	TRBJ2-3	TGCGCCAGCAGCCAAGTAGAAACCACAGATACGCAGTATTTT	CASSQVETTDTQYF
-	15	-	TRBV6-4	TRBJ2-3	TGTGCCAGCAGTAGGACATTCTCGTGGGCAGATACGCAGTATTTT	CASSRTFSWADTQYF
TRBD2	16	many	TRBV13	TRBJ2-1	TGTGCCAGCAGAAGGATAGCGGGGGATTATTTATCGGAGCAGTTCTTC	CASRRIAGDYLSEQFF
TRBD2	17	-	TRBV4-2	TRBJ2-1	TGTGCCAGCAGCCAAGTGGGGAGCGGGAGCTCCTACAATGAGCAGTTCTTC	CASSQVGSGSSYNEQFF
-	13	few	TRBV7-2	TRBJ2-7	TGTGCCAGCAGGTTAGATCTTTCCTACGAGCAGTACTTC	CASRLDLSYEQYF
-	14	few	TRBV18	TRBJ2-5	TGTGCCAGCTCACTTGGACTAAATCAAGAGACCCAGTACTTC	CASSLGLNQETQYF
TRBD1	13	-	TRBV7-9	TRBJ2-7	TGTGCCAGCAGCTTAGCGGACAGGGGAAAGCAGTACTTC	CASSLADRGKQYF
-	9	few	TRBV27	TRBJ2-7	TGTGCCAGATTACAGCGGCGGTACTTC	CARLQRRYF
-	13	few	TRBV28	TRBJ1-2	TGTGCCAGCGGCCAGGGTCGCAGGGGTGGCTACACCTTC	CASGQGRRGGYTF
TRBD2	15	few	TRBV5-1	TRBJ2-1	TGCGCCAGCAGCTTGGGGGGACTAGCGGACAATGAGCAGTTCTTC	CASSLGGLADNEQFF
-	12	-	TRBV27	TRBJ2-6	TGTGCCAGCAGGCGCGGGGCCAACGTCCTGACTTTC	CASRRGANVLTF
TRBD2	16	-	TRBV11-3	TRBJ2-3	TGTGCCAGCAGCTCGTCTAGCGGGGGAGGCGCAGATACGCAGTATTTT	CASSSSSGGGADTQYF
TRBD1	13	few	TRBV2	TRBJ2-5	TGTGCCAGCAGTCCCGGACAGGAGGAGACCCAGTACTTC	CASSPGQEETQYF